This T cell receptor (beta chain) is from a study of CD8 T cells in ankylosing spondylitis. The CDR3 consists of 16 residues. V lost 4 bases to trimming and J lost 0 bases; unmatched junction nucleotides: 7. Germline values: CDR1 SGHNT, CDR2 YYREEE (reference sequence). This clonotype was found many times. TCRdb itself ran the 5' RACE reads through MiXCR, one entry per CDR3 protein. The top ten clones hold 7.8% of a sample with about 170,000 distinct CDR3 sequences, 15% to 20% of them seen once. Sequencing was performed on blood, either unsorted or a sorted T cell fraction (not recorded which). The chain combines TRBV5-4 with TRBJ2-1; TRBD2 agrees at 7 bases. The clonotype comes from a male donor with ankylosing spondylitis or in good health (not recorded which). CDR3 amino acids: CASSTTGTTSYNEQFF. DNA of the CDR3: TGTGCCAGCAGCACAACCGGGACTACCTCCTACAATGAGCAGTTCTTC.